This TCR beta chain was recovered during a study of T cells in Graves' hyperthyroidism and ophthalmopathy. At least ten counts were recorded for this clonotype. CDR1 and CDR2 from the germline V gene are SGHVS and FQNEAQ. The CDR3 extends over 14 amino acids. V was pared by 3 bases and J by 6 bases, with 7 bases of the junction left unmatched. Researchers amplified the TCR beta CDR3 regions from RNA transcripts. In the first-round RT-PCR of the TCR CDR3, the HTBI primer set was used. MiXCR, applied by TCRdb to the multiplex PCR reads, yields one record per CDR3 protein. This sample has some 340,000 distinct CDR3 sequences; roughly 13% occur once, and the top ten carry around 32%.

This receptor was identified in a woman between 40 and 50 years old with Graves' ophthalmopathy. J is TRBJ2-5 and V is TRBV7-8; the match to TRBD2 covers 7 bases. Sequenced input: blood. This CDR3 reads CASSLGAGIKTQYF. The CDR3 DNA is TGTGCCAGCAGCTTGGGAGCGGGAATAAAGACCCAGTACTTC.